This T cell receptor beta chain was identified in a study of blood T cell repertoires in COVID-19. In terms of age and location, participants ranged from roughly 18 to 89 years and lived in about 25 US areas. Either two negative PCRs, clearance, or symptom resolution qualified Cohort 3 donors as recovered. Original data processing: Amplification with reference gene primers provided the estimates of nucleated cell counts. Sequencing used immunoSEQ multiplex PCR; TCRdb keeps in-frame clones, though not all of them. Clonal size and the V and J genes are those of that table, whereas D and trimming came from the DNA. The sample consists of 150,000 to 200,000 clones, 80% to 90% of them appearing once. Per the germline V gene, CDR1 is MNHEY and CDR2 is SVGEGT. With 5 bases removed from V and 10 bases from J, the gap between germline ends came to 9 bases. The CDR3 loop spans 11 amino acids.

The V call is TRBV6-2 or TRBV6-3, the J call TRBJ2-1, with TRBD2 as a possible D gene (5 bases). Specimen: PBMCs or T cells enriched from blood (not recorded which). This TCR came from a man aged 35 to 55 who had recovered from COVID-19. CDR3 sequence: CASSQSGEQFF. The CDR3 DNA reads as TGTGCCAGCAGTCAAAGCGGAGAGCAGTTCTTC.